This T cell receptor beta chain was captured in a study of T-cell memory formation after mild COVID-19. Study at large: The TCR clusters were mostly specific to one donor.

After 5'RACE with constant-segment primers, TCR alpha and TCR beta cDNA libraries carrying sample barcodes and UMIs were obtained. TCRdb reanalysed the 5' RACE reads using MiXCR and keeps one entry per CDR3 protein. The sample records some 100,000 distinct CDR3 sequences, around 10% being singletons. Notes on the study in general: Cross-reactive memory seemingly joined, as some responding clones were found in pre-infection memory.

To note about this clonotype: No antigen is known for it.

This TCR derives from a man younger than 35 who had mild COVID-19 (a few samples of this study predate the infection). Cell type and time point are not known. The sequenced sample was PBMCs or a T cell subset sorted from them (not recorded which).

The CDR3 protein is CSVEQGWYGYTF. CDR3 nucleotide sequence: TGCAGCGTTGAGCAGGGTTGGTATGGCTACACCTTC. The chain links TRBV29-1 to TRBJ1-2, with D possibly being TRBD1 (5 bases). Germline CDR1 reads SQVTM; CDR2 reads ANQGSEA. Trimming shortened V by 3 bases and J by 5 bases, and 10 bases separated the two germline ends. The length of the CDR3 is 12 residues.